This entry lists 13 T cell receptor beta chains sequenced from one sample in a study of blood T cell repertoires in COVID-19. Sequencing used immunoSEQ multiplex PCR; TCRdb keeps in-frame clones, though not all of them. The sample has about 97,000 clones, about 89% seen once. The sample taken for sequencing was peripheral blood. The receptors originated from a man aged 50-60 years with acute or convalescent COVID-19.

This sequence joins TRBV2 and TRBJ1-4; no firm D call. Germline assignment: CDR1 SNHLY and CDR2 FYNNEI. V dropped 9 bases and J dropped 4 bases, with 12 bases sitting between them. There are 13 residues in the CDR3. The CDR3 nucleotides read TGTGCCAGTGCTGTCGGGTTTAATGAAAAACTGTTTTTT. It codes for CASAVGFNEKLFF. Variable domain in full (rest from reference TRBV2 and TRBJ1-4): EPEVTQTPSHQVTQMGQEVILRCVPISNHLYFYWYRQILGQKVEFLVSFYNNEISEKSEIFDDQFSVERPDGSNFTLKIRSTKLEDSAMYFCASAVGFNEKLFFGSGTQLSVL.

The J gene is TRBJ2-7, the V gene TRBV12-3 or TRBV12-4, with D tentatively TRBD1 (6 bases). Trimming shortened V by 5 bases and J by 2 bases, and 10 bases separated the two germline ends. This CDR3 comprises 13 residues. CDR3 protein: CASSVTGPYEQYF. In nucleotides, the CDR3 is TGTGCCAGCAGTGTCACAGGGCCCTACGAGCAGTACTTC.

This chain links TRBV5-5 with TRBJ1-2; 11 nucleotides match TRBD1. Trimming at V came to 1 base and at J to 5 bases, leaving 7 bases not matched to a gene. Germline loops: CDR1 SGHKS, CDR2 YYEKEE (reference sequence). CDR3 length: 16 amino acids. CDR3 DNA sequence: TGTGCCAGCAGCTTGTGGGGGACAGGGGGAGGGTATGGCTACACCTTC. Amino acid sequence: CASSLWGTGGGYGYTF.

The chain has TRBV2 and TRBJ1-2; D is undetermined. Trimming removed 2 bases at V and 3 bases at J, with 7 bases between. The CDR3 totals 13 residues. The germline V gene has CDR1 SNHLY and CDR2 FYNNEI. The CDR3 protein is CASSENRDYGYTF. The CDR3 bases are TGTGCCAGCAGTGAAAACAGAGACTATGGCTACACCTTC. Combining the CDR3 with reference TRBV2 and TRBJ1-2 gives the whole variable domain EPEVTQTPSHQVTQMGQEVILRCVPISNHLYFYWYRQILGQKVEFLVSFYNNEISEKSEIFDDQFSVERPDGSNFTLKIRSTKLEDSAMYFCASSENRDYGYTFGSGTRLTVV.

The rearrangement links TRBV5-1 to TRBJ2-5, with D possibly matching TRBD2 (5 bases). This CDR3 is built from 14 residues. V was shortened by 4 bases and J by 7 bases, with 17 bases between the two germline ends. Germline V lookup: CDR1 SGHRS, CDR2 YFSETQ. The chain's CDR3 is CASSVQELEGTQYF. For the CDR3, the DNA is TGCGCCAGCAGCGTTCAGGAGCTAGAGGGGACCCAGTACTTC. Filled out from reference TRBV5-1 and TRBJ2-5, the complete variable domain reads KAGVTQTPRYLIKTRGQQVTLSCSPISGHRSVSWYQQTPGQGLQFLFEYFSETQRNKGNFPGRFSGRQFSNSRSEMNVSTLELGDSALYLCASSVQELEGTQYFGPGTRLLVL.

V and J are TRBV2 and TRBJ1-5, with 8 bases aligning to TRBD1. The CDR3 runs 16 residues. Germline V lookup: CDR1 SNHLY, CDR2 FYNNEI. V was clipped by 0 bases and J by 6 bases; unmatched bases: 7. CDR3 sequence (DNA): TGTGCCAGCAGTGAAGCGCAGGGGGCGAGGGGTCAGCCCCAGCATTTT. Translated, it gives CASSEAQGARGQPQHF.

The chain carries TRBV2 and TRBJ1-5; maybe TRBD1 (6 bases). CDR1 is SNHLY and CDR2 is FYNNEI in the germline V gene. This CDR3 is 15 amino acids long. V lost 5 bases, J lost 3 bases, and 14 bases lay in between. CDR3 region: CASSSIGQPNQPQHF. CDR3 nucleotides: TGTGCCAGCAGTTCCATAGGACAGCCCAATCAGCCCCAGCATTTT.

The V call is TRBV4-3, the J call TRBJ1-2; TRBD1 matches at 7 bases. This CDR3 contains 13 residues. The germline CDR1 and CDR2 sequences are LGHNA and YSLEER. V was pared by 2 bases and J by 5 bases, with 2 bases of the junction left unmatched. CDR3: CASSQQGGYGYTF. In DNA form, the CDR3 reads TGCGCCAGCAGCCAACAGGGGGGATATGGCTACACCTTC.

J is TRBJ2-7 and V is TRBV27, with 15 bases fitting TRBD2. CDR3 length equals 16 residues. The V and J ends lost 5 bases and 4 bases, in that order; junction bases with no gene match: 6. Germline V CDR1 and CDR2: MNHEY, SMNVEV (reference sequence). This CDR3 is CASSLGLAGGKYEQYF. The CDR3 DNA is TGTGCCAGCAGTCTAGGACTAGCGGGGGGGAAATACGAGCAGTACTTC.

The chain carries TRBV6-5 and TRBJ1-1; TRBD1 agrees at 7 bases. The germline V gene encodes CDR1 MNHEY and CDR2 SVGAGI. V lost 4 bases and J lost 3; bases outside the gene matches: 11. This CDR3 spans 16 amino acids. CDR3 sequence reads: CASSSYRGGADTEAFF. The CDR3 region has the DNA TGTGCCAGCAGTTCGTACAGGGGAGGTGCGGACACTGAAGCTTTCTTT.

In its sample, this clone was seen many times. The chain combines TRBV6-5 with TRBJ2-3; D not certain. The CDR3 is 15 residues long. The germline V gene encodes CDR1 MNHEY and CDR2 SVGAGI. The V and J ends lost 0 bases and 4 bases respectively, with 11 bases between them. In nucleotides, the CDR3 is TGTGCCAGCAGTTACTCCCCTAGTCCCCCAGATACGCAGTATTTT. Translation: CASSYSPSPPDTQYF.

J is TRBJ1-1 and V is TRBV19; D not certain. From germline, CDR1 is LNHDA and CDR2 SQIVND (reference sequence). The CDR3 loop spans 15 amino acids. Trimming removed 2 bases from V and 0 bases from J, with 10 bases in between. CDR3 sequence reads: CASSIRASMNTEAFF. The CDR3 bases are TGTGCCAGTAGTATACGCGCATCCATGAACACTGAAGCTTTCTTT.

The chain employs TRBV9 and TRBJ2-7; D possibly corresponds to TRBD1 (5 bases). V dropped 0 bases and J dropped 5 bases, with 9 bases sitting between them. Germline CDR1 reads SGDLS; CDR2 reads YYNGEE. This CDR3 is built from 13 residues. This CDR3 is CASSVVSGHEQYF. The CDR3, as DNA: TGTGCCAGCAGCGTAGTGTCAGGGCACGAGCAGTACTTC.